This T cell receptor beta chain was documented in a study of T cells in Graves' hyperthyroidism and ophthalmopathy (dated by TCRdb to about 2019). Notes on the research overall: Peripheral blood samples were taken at initial diagnosis, before any treatment was given. Following sampling, methimazole starting at 30 mg daily was given to hyperthyroidism patients, and high-dose intravenous methylprednisolone was given to ophthalmopathy patients. The approximately 100 discovery patients were randomly split 7:3 into training and test sets. Whether ophthalmopathy could be predicted prospectively was tested in an independent validation cohort made up of about 18 hyperthyroidism patients plus 17 patients who later progressed to ophthalmopathy. TCR Vbeta CDR3 sequencing of 135 peripheral blood samples (43 ophthalmopathy, some 75 hyperthyroidism and roughly 17 progressor patients) is reported in the paper. A discovery cohort of about a hundred patients, approximately 45 with Graves' ophthalmopathy and roughly 59 with stable Graves' hyperthyroidism, was used to find distinguishing TCR V-J signatures. In addition, the study compared T-cell repertoires in thyroid tissue and in blood from roughly 6 Graves' hyperthyroidism patients. The research as a whole found: Sample size was not statistically predetermined, and investigators were not blinded to group allocation. In validation, the model predicted progression to ophthalmopathy a median of 6.5 months before onset, with around 70% sensitivity and 72.22% specificity. Most expanded thyroid clonotypes (frequency above 0.001) were also detected in blood, a finding suggesting that blood repertoires may reflect thyroid immune responses. A 13 V-J signature model separated ophthalmopathy from stable hyperthyroidism, with 87.88% sensitivity and 81.08% specificity in cross-validation and 80%/75% in testing.

The TCR beta CDR3 regions were amplified from the RNA transcripts. The first round of RT-PCR for the TCR CDR3 was performed with the HTBI primer set and the Qiagen OneStep RT-PCR kit. The libraries were constructed in a second round of multiplex PCR and then size-selected and purified. Libraries were sequenced paired-end with 100 bp reads on an Illumina HiSeq2000. The authors processed their data as follows. SOAPnuke was used to process the raw data, with reads discarded if the reads contained adapters or uncalled bases, had a mean Phred below 15, or lacked an exact constant-primer or identifier match. High-quality paired reads were merged with COPE v1.2.5, and unique nucleotide sequences were defined as clonotypes. MiTCR v1.1 was used to align the clonotypes against IMGT TRBV, TRBD and TRBJ reference segments. Only V-J combinations with frequency above 0.0001, covering roughly 99% of repertoires, were analysed. A TCS score was defined as the ratio between F50 (clonal expansion) and ExV (chaos), using BLOSUM62-based TCRdist between CDR3 peptides within each V-J. Welch's t-statistics and random forest reduced approximately 520 V-J features to 13, which were used in a naive Bayes classifier (R e1071). The raw public reads went through TCRdb reprocessing: fastp at Q25, MiXCR clone calling, in-frame beta chains kept. Rows are unified per CDR3 protein, each entry keeping the most common DNA and genes. These V and J calls rely on TCRdb rather than the paper's analysis. This sample is represented by about 560,000 distinct CDR3 sequences; 11% to 15% of them were singletons. The ten largest make up 11% to 15% of the sample.

For CDR1 and CDR2, the germline V gene lists SQVTM and ANQGSEA. The trim is 4 bases for V and 0 bases for J, with a gap of 12 bases between the germline ends. Measured from the cysteine to the phenylalanine, the CDR3 is 14 residues long. Just CDR3 DNA is preserved here, 42 bases in frame from base 1. About this clonotype itself: Its cognate antigen has yet to be identified. No quality values exist for individual bases; no much larger clone is one base distant.

A patient counted as having stable Graves' hyperthyroidism if no progression to ophthalmopathy occurred over 18 months of follow-up. Hyperthyroidism patients were newly diagnosed, with disease duration under 2 months, and aged 18 to 65 years. Any patient with an uncontrolled infection, another autoimmune disease, pregnancy or lactation was excluded. Diagnoses relied on clinical symptoms, serum thyroxine and TRAb, thyroid ultrasound and orbital computed tomography. PBMCs were separated from roughly 9.6 ml of fresh peripheral blood using Ficoll-Paque density gradient centrifugation. Trizol reagent was used to extract total RNA, and RNA quality was then checked on an Agilent 2100 Bioanalyzer.

The TCR comes from a middle-aged woman with Graves' hyperthyroidism. The V and J segments used are TRBV29-1 and TRBJ1-2; possibly the D gene is TRBD1, per 5 matching bases. Material for sequencing was blood. The CDR3 reads as follows: CSVVGDGSNYGYTF. The DNA sequence follows: TGCAGCGTTGTGGGGGACGGCTCTAACTATGGCTACACCTTC.